Here is one T cell receptor beta chain with its context. The target antigen is unknown. This sample is drawn from a study of Ad26.COV2.S vaccination and SARS-CoV-2 variants. On the study more broadly: Sample donor was a member of the COV1001 Ad26.COV2.S trial arm. Study findings and constraints: Individuals receiving vaccine had higher spike-specific TCR breadth than placebo recipients did.

Noted treatment: about 20 received Ad26.COV2.S at low or high dose, single or two shots; 5 received placebo; per-sample allocation not given. Samples analyzed were those drawn on day 63 after the first vaccine or placebo injection. The repertoire was sequenced with immunoSEQ multiplex PCR; TCRdb's copy has only in-frame clones and lacks some. The sample carries some 240,000 clones, around nine tenths recorded once. Trimming pared 2 bases from V and 0 bases from J, leaving 10 bases between. This CDR3 contains 15 residues. The germline V gene encodes CDR1 LNHDA and CDR2 SQIVND (reference sequence). The receptor's source is a person between 18 and 65 years old who received the Ad26.COV2.S COVID-19 vaccine or a placebo. The chain carries TRBV19 and TRBJ1-1, with TRBD1 as a possible D gene (6 bases). The sample consisted of peripheral blood, taken in a trial of Ad26.COV2.S vaccine versus placebo. The CDR3 sequence: CASSIWTDMNTEAFF. CDR3 DNA: TGTGCCAGTAGTATATGGACAGACATGAACACTGAAGCTTTCTTT.